The 27 T cell receptor beta chains reported below all come from one sample, sequenced in a study of cytomegalovirus exposure and HLA in healthy donors. The PCR employed 60 Vbeta primers together with 13 Jbeta primers. The method was immunoSEQ multiplex PCR; TCRdb's version includes in-frame clones alone and lacks a portion of them. Among tens of thousands of clones, over 75% were seen once, and the ten largest hold about 3.8%. Sequencing was performed on PBMCs. These TCRs come from a man aged 45 to 65 in good health and CMV-seronegative.

This rearrangement joins TRBV30 to TRBJ1-3; weak D call: TRBD1 (5 bases). V lost 1 base to trimming and J lost 4 bases, with 8 bases between them. The CDR3 length is 13 residues. CDR1 is GTSNPN and CDR2 is SVGIG in the germline V gene (reference sequence). This CDR3 reads CAWSEGIGNTIYF. CDR3 DNA: TGTGCCTGGAGTGAGGGGATCGGAAACACCATATATTTT.

The chain is built from TRBV4-2 and TRBJ2-7; TRBD1 aligns across 9 bases. Germline values: CDR1 LGHNA, CDR2 YNFKEQ. The CDR3 extends over 16 amino acids. V dropped 1 base and J dropped 2; count of bases not matched to a gene: 6. CDR3 region: CASSQGAGQGTYEQYF. In nucleotides, the CDR3 is TGTGCCAGCAGCCAAGGGGCGGGACAGGGCACCTACGAGCAGTACTTC.

The chain is built from TRBV9 and TRBJ1-3; D is ambiguous. The CDR3 covers 15 residues. Between the trimmed V and J ends, which lost 0 bases and 0 bases, there was a span of 7 bases. Germline V gives CDR1 SGDLS, CDR2 YYNGEE. In nucleotides, the CDR3 is TGTGCCAGCAGCGTAGAGGCGGACTCTGGAAACACCATATATTTT. This sequence encodes CASSVEADSGNTIYF.

This clone has just a few counts. The V call is TRBV7-2, the J call TRBJ2-7; D is ambiguous. The CDR3 is 13 amino acids. CDR1 is SGHTA and CDR2 is FQGNSA in the germline V gene. Trimming took 2 bases from V and 4 from J, leaving 9 bases between them. CDR3 protein: CASSLTRWYEQYF. Written as DNA, the CDR3 is TGTGCCAGCAGCTTAACGCGGTGGTACGAGCAGTACTTC.

Only a few counts were recorded for this clone. The chain has TRBV5-1 and TRBJ2-1; D is unresolved. The V end lost 4 bases, the J end lost 9 bases, and 11 bases lay between the germline ends. The V gene's germline CDR1 is SGHRS and CDR2 YFSETQ. The CDR3 totals 12 residues. This CDR3 is CASSPNYGEQFF. CDR3 nucleotides: TGCGCCAGCAGCCCGAACTATGGTGAGCAGTTCTTC. The full variable domain, rest sourced from reference TRBV5-1 and TRBJ2-1, is KAGVTQTPRYLIKTRGQQVTLSCSPISGHRSVSWYQQTPGQGLQFLFEYFSETQRNKGNFPGRFSGRQFSNSRSEMNVSTLELGDSALYLCASSPNYGEQFFGPGTRLTVL.

This chain links TRBV19 with TRBJ1-1; 7 bases map to TRBD1. Germline CDR1 reads LNHDA; CDR2 reads SQIVND (reference sequence). This CDR3 has 14 amino acids. J lost 5 bases, V lost 7 bases, and 10 bases had no gene match. The CDR3 loop is CASNRDSLGTEAFF. The DNA for the CDR3 is TGTGCCAGTAACCGGGACAGCCTAGGGACTGAAGCTTTCTTT.

This chain joins TRBV5-1 and TRBJ1-1, with D possibly TRBD1 on 6 matching bases. V was shortened by 7 bases and J by 1 base, with 11 bases between the two germline ends. This CDR3 spans 13 amino acids. Looked up from germline, CDR1 is SGHRS and CDR2 is YFSETQ. Here the CDR3 reads CASSTGTNTEAFF. CDR3 bases: TGCGCCAGCTCGACAGGCACGAACACTGAAGCTTTCTTT.

The chain uses TRBV30 and TRBJ2-1; the match to TRBD2 covers 10 bases. V trimming: 3 bases; J trimming: 5 bases; junction bases outside the gene matches: 7. The length of the CDR3 is 15 residues. Germline V lookup: CDR1 GTSNPN, CDR2 SVGIG (reference sequence). CDR3 sequence (DNA): TGTGCCTGGAGGAATGGGCTAGCGGGGGACAATGAGCAGTTCTTC. It specifies CAWRNGLAGDNEQFF.

To note about this clone: Sequence at one end of the junction differs from germline and may be a read error. Other nucleotide sequences in the sample specify the same CDR3. V is TRBV28 and J is TRBJ1-5, with D unclear. The germline gives CDR1 MDHEN, CDR2 SYDVKM. The CDR3 extends over 15 amino acids. CDR3 in DNA: TGTGCCAGCACCCGTTTGGCCTCTGGCAACCAGCCCCAGCATTTT. Residues: CASTRLASGNQPQHF.

V gene TRBV10-2 combines with J gene TRBJ2-7; TRBD2 aligns across 11 bases. V shed 8 bases, J shed 5 bases, and the junction held 14 bases outside the gene matches. The germline CDR1 and CDR2 sequences are WSHSY and SAAADI. The CDR3 is made up of 16 amino acids. CDR3 nucleotides: TGCGCCAGCGGATGGGGGGGGACTAGCGGAGGGAACGAGCAGTACTTC. Residues: CASGWGGTSGGNEQYF.

J is TRBJ2-7 and V is TRBV18, with 9 positions matching TRBD1. From germline, CDR1 is KGHSH and CDR2 LQKENI. Trimming at V came to 3 bases and at J to 5 bases, leaving 8 bases not matched to a gene. CDR3 length: 15 residues. The DNA for the CDR3 is TGTGCCAGCTCACCTGCCCTGACAGGGGGACACGAGCAGTACTTC. Translated, it gives CASSPALTGGHEQYF.

The chain combines TRBV6-4 with TRBJ2-1, with D maybe TRBD2 (5 bases). V was trimmed by 5 bases and J by 6 bases, leaving 14 bases between them. The CDR3 is 14 amino acids. CDR1 and CDR2 from the germline V gene are MRHNA and SNTAGT. Written as DNA, the CDR3 is TGTGCCAGCAGTCCCCCCCAGCGGAGCAATGAGCAGTTCTTC. Protein: CASSPPQRSNEQFF.

The chain recombines TRBV27 with TRBJ2-1; tentatively, D is TRBD1 (6 bases). The CDR3 is 15 residues long. Germline V CDR1 and CDR2: MNHEY, SMNVEV (reference sequence). Trimming left V 6 bases short and J 0 bases short, with 12 bases between. CDR3 DNA sequence: TGTGCCAGCAGCCCTCGACAGGACTCCTACAATGAGCAGTTCTTC. The encoded protein is CASSPRQDSYNEQFF.

V usage is TRBV5-5 and J usage is TRBJ1-4; TRBD1 agrees at 11 bases. V lost 3 bases, J lost 10 bases, and 5 bases stayed unmatched. CDR1 and CDR2 (germline): SGHKS, YYEKEE (reference sequence). CDR3 length equals 14 residues. The CDR3 region is CASSSGQGVGKLFF. CDR3 coding DNA: TGTGCCAGCAGCTCGGGACAGGGGGTGGGAAAACTGTTTTTT.

V and J are TRBV5-4 and TRBJ2-3; a weak D match, TRBD1 (5 bases). The CDR3 has 16 residues. V was clipped by 0 bases and J by 0 bases, with 11 bases between them. Germline CDR1 is SGHNT and CDR2 is YYREEE (reference sequence). The CDR3 protein is CASSLGGRASTDTQYF. The CDR3 nucleotides are TGTGCCAGCAGCTTGGGGGGCAGAGCTAGCACAGATACGCAGTATTTT.

This chain connects TRBV30 to TRBJ2-1; TRBD2 is a possible D gene (5 bases). CDR1 and CDR2 (germline): GTSNPN, SVGIG (reference sequence). There are 13 residues in the CDR3. Trimming left V 5 bases short and J 0 bases short, with 8 bases between. Written as DNA, the CDR3 is TGTGCCTGGGAGGGTAGCTCCTACAATGAGCAGTTCTTC. This encodes CAWEGSSYNEQFF.

This chain connects TRBV28 to TRBJ1-1, with D possibly TRBD1 on 6 matching bases. The germline V and J ends were trimmed by 8 bases and 2 bases, with 12 bases remaining between them. CDR1 MDHEN and CDR2 SYDVKM come from the germline V gene. The CDR3 consists of 13 residues. In DNA, the CDR3 is TGTGCCAGCCCCGCGACAGGCAACACTGAAGCTTTCTTT. This sequence encodes CASPATGNTEAFF. Using reference TRBV28 and TRBJ1-1 for the parts outside the CDR3, the full variable domain is DVKVTQSSRYLVKRTGEKVFLECVQDMDHENMFWYRQDPGLGLRLIYFSYDVKMKEKGDIPEGYSVSREKKERFSLILESASTNQTSMYLCASPATGNTEAFFGQGTRLTVV.

The gene calls are TRBV7-9 and TRBJ1-2; D perhaps matches TRBD1 (6 bases). Germline CDR1 SEHNR, CDR2 FQNEAQ (reference sequence). Deletions cut 5 bases from V and 8 bases from J, with 18 bases between. The CDR3 extends over 14 amino acids. CDR3 in amino acids: CASSETGPGGGYTF. CDR3 nucleotide sequence: TGTGCCAGCAGCGAAACAGGGCCTGGTGGGGGCTACACCTTC.

This chain links TRBV30 with TRBJ2-5; perhaps TRBD2 as D (6 bases). Gene TRBJ2-7 matches the end of the DNA better, so the J call may be wrong. CDR1 and CDR2 (germline): GTSNPN, SVGIG (reference sequence). The CDR3 totals 14 residues. The DNA of the CDR3 is TGTGCCTGGAGTAGAGGGACTCCCTCCTACGAGCAGTACTTC. Residues: CAWSRGTPSYEQYF.

This chain links TRBV13 with TRBJ1-1; 8 bases line up with TRBD1. The CDR3 extends over 17 amino acids. Trimming removed 8 bases from V and 6 bases from J; junction bases left unmatched: 20. The germline CDR1 and CDR2 sequences are PRHDT and FYEKMQ (reference sequence). CDR3 protein: CASAYPWTGPDGAEAFF. In DNA form, the CDR3 reads TGTGCCAGCGCGTATCCCTGGACAGGGCCCGACGGGGCTGAAGCTTTCTTT.

This chain links TRBV28 with TRBJ1-2, with 7 positions matching TRBD1. The germline CDR1 and CDR2 sequences are MDHEN and SYDVKM. The J segment lost 10 bases and the V segment lost 2 bases, leaving 13 bases of the junction unmatched. CDR3 size: 15 residues. The CDR3 DNA follows: TGTGCCAGCAGTTTAGCTGGACAGGCACGGACCCACTACACCTTC. It yields the protein CASSLAGQARTHYTF.

The V gene is TRBV5-8, the J gene TRBJ1-1; D is perhaps TRBD1 (5 bases). Trimming took off 0 bases at V and 4 bases at J, with 10 bases between the two ends. This CDR3 is 14 amino acids long. Germline V gene data show CDR1 as SGHTS and CDR2 as YDEGEE. The CDR3 is CASSLAGGTTEAFF. CDR3 in DNA: TGTGCCAGCAGCTTGGCGGGAGGGACCACTGAAGCTTTCTTT. Full variable domain (remainder filled in from reference TRBV5-8 and TRBJ1-1): EAGVTQSPTHLIKTRGQQATLRCSPISGHTSVYWYQQALGLGLQFLLWYDEGEERNRGNFPPRFSGRQFPNYSSELNVNALELEDSALYLCASSLAGGTTEAFFGQGTRLTVV.

The V call is TRBV7-9, the J call TRBJ2-7, with 10 positions matching TRBD1. The V segment lost 4 bases and the J segment 2 bases; nucleotides outside the gene matches: 2. This CDR3 has 14 residues. Germline loops: CDR1 SEHNR, CDR2 FQNEAQ (reference sequence). The CDR3 loop is CASSWGQGPYEQYF. In DNA, the CDR3 is TGTGCCAGCAGCTGGGGACAGGGGCCCTACGAGCAGTACTTC. The full variable domain, its missing parts supplied by reference TRBV7-9 and TRBJ2-7, is DTGVSQNPRHKITKRGQNVTFRCDPISEHNRLYWYRQTLGQGPEFLTYFQNEAQLEKSRLLSDRFSAERPKGSFSTLEIQRTEQGDSAMYLCASSWGQGPYEQYFGPGTRLTVT.

The chain uses TRBV29-1 and TRBJ2-5, with a weak D call TRBD2 (6 bases). The germline V gene encodes CDR1 SQVTM and CDR2 ANQGSEA. V lost 4 bases to trimming and J lost 5 bases, with 11 bases between them. The CDR3 runs 12 residues. In DNA form, the CDR3 reads TGCAGCGTTGTGGCCAGCGGGGAGACCCAGTACTTC. Its translation: CSVVASGETQYF.

This rearrangement joins TRBV2 to TRBJ2-1, with D possibly being TRBD1 (5 bases). This CDR3 region has 12 residues. V was clipped by 7 bases and J by 6 bases, with 10 bases between them. Germline values: CDR1 SNHLY, CDR2 FYNNEI. CDR3 amino acids: CASTPTGNEQFF. The CDR3 DNA reads TGTGCCAGCACCCCCACAGGCAATGAGCAGTTCTTC. The full variable domain, completed using reference TRBV2 and TRBJ2-1, is EPEVTQTPSHQVTQMGQEVILRCVPISNHLYFYWYRQILGQKVEFLVSFYNNEISEKSEIFDDQFSVERPDGSNFTLKIRSTKLEDSAMYFCASTPTGNEQFFGPGTRLTVL.

The chain links TRBV5-5 to TRBJ2-7; 10 nucleotides match TRBD1. The CDR3 spans 14 residues. Germline trimming cut 5 bases from V and 4 bases from J; bases unmatched to any gene: 6. The germline V gene encodes CDR1 SGHKS and CDR2 YYEKEE (reference sequence). Here the CDR3 reads CASRFGTGDYEQYF. The CDR3 coding sequence is TGTGCCAGCAGATTCGGGACAGGGGATTACGAGCAGTACTTC.

The chain uses TRBV13 and TRBJ2-1, with 8 bases aligning to TRBD2. The CDR3 consists of 16 residues. V shed 5 bases, J shed 0 bases, and the junction held 6 bases outside the gene matches. Germline V gene sequence: CDR1 PRHDT, CDR2 FYEKMQ (reference sequence). CDR3 sequence: CASSDPSGSSYNEQFF. CDR3 nucleotides: TGTGCCAGCAGCGACCCAAGCGGGAGCTCCTACAATGAGCAGTTCTTC.